This T cell receptor beta chain was observed in a study of OX40 agonist ivuxolimab in advanced cancers. Study-wide findings and caveats: The investigators did not determine what antigen specificity the expanded peripheral T cells had.

Cycle 7 day 1, cycle 4 day 1, and baseline were the timepoints at which blood was sampled. In regard to this clone: Its antigen remains unknown. Other DNA variants within this sample encode the same CDR3.

The germline gives CDR1 KGHSH, CDR2 LQKENI. The ends lost 3 bases at V and 0 bases at J; junction bases unmatched: 10. The CDR3 is 18 amino acids. The protocol was immunoSEQ multiplex PCR, while the TCRdb copy is restricted to in-frame clones and leaves out a portion. This sample has fewer than 85,000 clones, with about four fifths found just once. The genes are TRBV18 and TRBJ2-1; 8 bases fit TRBD2. The sequence was collected from an adult with an advanced solid tumor such as melanoma, head and neck, liver or kidney cancer. The sequencing used CD4+ or CD8+ T cells sorted from blood, collected in a trial of the OX40 agonist ivuxolimab. In nucleotides, the CDR3 is TGTGCCAGCTCACCTACTAGCGGAGGGCTTAGCTCCTACAATGAGCAGTTCTTC. Residues: CASSPTSGGLSSYNEQFF. The full variable domain, with the rest looked up from reference TRBV18 and TRBJ2-1, is NAGVMQNPRHLVRRRGQEARLRCSPMKGHSHVYWYRQLPEEGLKFMVYLQKENIIDESGMPKERFSAEFPKEGPSILRIQQVVRGDSAAYFCASSPTSGGLSSYNEQFFGPGTRLTVL.